The text below deals with one T cell receptor beta chain. Germline CDR1 is SGHNT and CDR2 is YYREEE (reference sequence). V trimming: 2 bases; J trimming: 3 bases; junction bases outside the gene matches: 8. The CDR3 is 16 residues long. Generated by immunoSEQ multiplex PCR, the TCRdb table keeps only in-frame clones and is missing some. The sample carries roughly 56,000 clones, 80% to 85% recorded once. This sample is drawn from a study of OX40 agonist ivuxolimab in advanced cancers. Study summary: Every 2 weeks, ivuxolimab was infused into the patients intravenously at between 0.01 and 10 mg/kg.

Autoimmune disease history or systemic immunosuppression excluded patients. Source: CD4+ or CD8+ T cells sorted from blood, taken in a trial of the OX40 agonist ivuxolimab. The chain combines TRBV5-4 with TRBJ2-3; 8 nucleotides align to TRBD2. The source is an adult with an advanced solid tumor such as melanoma, head and neck, liver or kidney cancer. For the CDR3, the DNA is TGTGCCAGCAGCTTAAAAGCGGGGGCTTCTACAGATACGCAGTATTTT. Amino acid sequence: CASSLKAGASTDTQYF.